The rows below give T cell receptor beta chains drawn from one sample of a study of blood T cells in healthy people across ages. TCRdb used MiXCR to reprocess the 5' RACE reads, holding one entry per CDR3 protein. The sample contains roughly 1.9 million distinct CDR3 sequences, about two fifths of which appear only once. Sequences were obtained from blood. These receptors all stem from a human donor in good health. Each CDR3 is given with its conserved first and last residue. A row's size may be missing; if present it is once, few, many or a size class.

>TRBV7-2|.|TRBJ1-4
CASSPQGLNEKLFF
>TRBV20-1|.|TRBJ2-1
CSEKVRGGLDNKQFF
>TRBV7-6|few|TRBJ2-3
CASSQTPFRVDTQYF
>TRBV11-2|once|TRBJ2-1
CASSLDRQLQFF
>TRBV5-1|.|TRBJ2-3
CASSFSGSGGLVLTDTQYF
>TRBV20-1|few|TRBJ1-2
CSAQGAYYGYTF
>TRBV12-3/TRBV12-4|.|TRBJ2-1
CASTNGNDEQFF
>TRBV29-1|.|TRBJ2-3
CSVEAAGGGDTQYF
>TRBV20-1|few|TRBJ1-2
CSAKTETYGYTF
>TRBV5-1|.|TRBJ2-5
CASSPGQGGLQETQYF
>TRBV4-3|few|TRBJ1-2
CASSQDSYWGYTF
>TRBV9|.|TRBJ1-6
CASSAPFSSYNSPLHF
>TRBV6-6|few|TRBJ1-5
CASSAGTQQPQHF
>TRBV13|.|TRBJ2-5
CASSRTGLWEQYF
>TRBV29-1|.|TRBJ2-5
CSVDGPGEAGETQYF
>TRBV4-2|.|TRBJ2-2
CASSYSSVDTGELFF